This TCR beta chain was observed in a study of shared clonotypes between healthy human individuals. Study in general: CD4 naive and memory got three plates each, CD8 naive two, CD8 memory one. General study results and limits: Generally, naive subsets came out with larger estimated richness than memory subsets.

The input for sorted-subset replicate PCRs was around 0.2 ug DNA, around 27,000 T cell genomes. Repertoires were generated with immunoSEQ multiplex PCR, while TCRdb's copy carries only in-frame clones and drops some. The data hold some 2.4 million clones, with 90% to 95% observed a single time. Regarding this clone: Its antigen is still unknown.

The CDR3 loop spans 16 amino acids. Germline loops: CDR1 SGHRS, CDR2 YFSETQ. The J segment lost 8 bases and the V segment lost 0 bases, leaving 5 bases of the junction unmatched. Sequenced: naive CD4+ T cells from PBMCs. The sample's subset: CD45RA+ positively selected. The receptor was isolated from a man between 18 and 29 years old in good health. Some clones in this sample may be carry-over from other donors' samples. V is TRBV5-1 and J is TRBJ2-1; TRBD2 agrees at 13 bases. The CDR3 loop is CASSLETSGRSDEQFF. CDR3 DNA: TGCGCCAGCAGCTTGGAGACTAGCGGGAGGAGCGATGAGCAGTTCTTC.